This T cell receptor beta chain was identified during a study of OX40 agonist ivuxolimab in advanced cancers. Across the whole study: A diagnosis of hepatocellular carcinoma, melanoma, renal cell or head and neck cancer was present in dose-escalation patients. Study observations and caveats: At doses 0.1 to 3.0 mg/kg, CD4+ and CD8+ clones expanded. Those patients achieving a partial response at 0.1-3.0 mg/kg showed among the lowest clonal expansion.

The repertoire was sequenced with immunoSEQ multiplex PCR; TCRdb's copy has only in-frame clones and lacks some. The sample comprises about 69,000 clones, 90% of which are singletons, and roughly a tenth rests with the top ten. Notes on this clone: The antigen is undetermined. Germline is not matched at one junction end, which may reflect a read error.

The TCR sequence derives from an adult with an advanced solid tumor such as melanoma, head and neck, liver or kidney cancer. The sample in question was CD4+ or CD8+ T cells sorted from blood, obtained in a trial of the OX40 agonist ivuxolimab.

CDR3 coding DNA: TGTGCTAGCAGCCCCCGGGGGGGGTCGAACACCGGGGAGCTGTTTTTT. Translated, it gives CASSPRGGSNTGELFF. The V and J genes are TRBV7-7 and TRBJ2-2; 8 bases are a match to TRBD2. Germline V gene data show CDR1 as SSHAT and CDR2 as FNYEAQ (reference sequence). The CDR3 extends over 16 amino acids.